A selection of T cell receptor beta chains follows, all from one sample in a study of shared clonotypes between healthy human individuals. Repertoires were generated with immunoSEQ multiplex PCR, while TCRdb's copy carries only in-frame clones and drops some. The table records about 1,500,000 clones, over 95% of them present only once. Sequencing was performed on naive CD4+ T cells sorted from blood. All receptors derive from a man younger than 45 in good health. The CDR3 runs from the conserved cysteine through the conserved F or W. A D gene is named only where the DNA matches it firmly. Clone sizes are given selectively: once, few, many, or a class where the clone is expanded.

j_call clone_size v_call d_call cdr3_nt cdr3_aa
TRBJ2-7 - TRBV6-5 TRBD2 TGTGCCAGCACCTTGAGGAGCGGGGTCTACGAGCAGTACTTC CASTLRSGVYEQYF
TRBJ2-7 few TRBV28 - TGTGCCAGCAGTTTATCGGGGACCTACGAGCAGTACTTC CASSLSGTYEQYF
TRBJ2-7 - TRBV5-6 - TGTGCCAGCAGCTTGGGGGGACCCTCGGGCTACGAGCAGTACTTC CASSLGGPSGYEQYF
TRBJ2-1 - TRBV6-5 TRBD1 TGTGCCAGCAGTTCTATTCCGGGACAGGGGGCAAATGAGCAGTTCTTC CASSSIPGQGANEQFF
TRBJ1-2 - TRBV10-3 - TGTGCCATGGCAGCGAACGGGACACGGGATTCTAGTTATGGCTACACCTTC CAMAANGTRDSSYGYTF
TRBJ1-3 - TRBV18 - TGTGCCAGCTTACCTATGAGGGAAAACACCATATATTTT CASLPMRENTIYF
TRBJ2-7 - TRBV5-1 TRBD1 TGCGCCAGCAGCTCCTTAACGGGACAGGGGAATATTGTGAAATACGAGCAGTACTTC CASSSLTGQGNIVKYEQYF
TRBJ2-7 - TRBV11-1 TRBD1 TGTGCCAGCAGCTTTGGGACAGCCTACGAGCAGTACTTC CASSFGTAYEQYF
TRBJ1-5 - TRBV7-8 - TGTGCCAGCAGCTTAGCAAAGGGGCCCAATCAGCCCCAGCATTTT CASSLAKGPNQPQHF
TRBJ1-1 - TRBV7-2 - TGTGCCAGCAGCCAAGACAGAAACACTGAAGCTTTCTTT CASSQDRNTEAFF
TRBJ2-3 - TRBV7-6 - TGTGCCAGCAGCTCGAATACGGGGCATGACACAGATACGCAGTATTTT CASSSNTGHDTDTQYF
TRBJ1-2 - TRBV7-2 - TGTGCCAGCAGCTTAGCCCCGGGCAACTATGGCTACACCTTC CASSLAPGNYGYTF
TRBJ1-5 - TRBV19 - TGTGCCAGTAGTCCCTGGGAGGGCGTGGGCAATCAGCCCCAGCATTTT CASSPWEGVGNQPQHF
TRBJ2-7 - TRBV4-1 TRBD1 TGCGCCAGCAGCCAAGTTCCGGGACAGGTCTACGAGCAGTACTTC CASSQVPGQVYEQYF
TRBJ1-2 - TRBV28 - TGTGCCAGCAGTTTGCAGAGCTATGGCTACACCTTC CASSLQSYGYTF
TRBJ2-3 once TRBV5-5 TRBD1 TGTGCCAGCAGCTTTATCCGACAGGGGGCGAGGGCAGATACGCAGTATTTT CASSFIRQGARADTQYF
TRBJ2-3 - TRBV11-2 - TGTGCCAGCAGCTCCGAGGTGTGGGCTAGCACAGATACGCAGTATTTT CASSSEVWASTDTQYF
TRBJ2-5 - TRBV5-1 TRBD2 TGCGCCAGCAGCTTAATCGGGGGGGAAGAGACCCAGTACTTC CASSLIGGEETQYF
TRBJ2-7 - TRBV28 - TGTGCCAGCAGTACATTTTACGAGCAGTACTTC CASSTFYEQYF
TRBJ2-1 - TRBV29-1 TRBD1 TGCAGCGTGGGACAGGGGACCAATGAGCAGTTCTTC CSVGQGTNEQFF
TRBJ2-7 - TRBV27 - TGTGCCAGCAGTTTAAACAGGGGGTTGGGAGGGGAGCAGTACTTC CASSLNRGLGGEQYF
TRBJ1-2 once TRBV7-7 - TGTGCTAGCCTCGTCGGGGTGGGAGCATCCTATGGCTACACCTTC CASLVGVGASYGYTF
TRBJ2-5 once TRBV10-3 TRBD2 TGTGCCATCAGTGCCGCGGGGGATGAGACCCAGTACTTC CAISAAGDETQYF
TRBJ2-2 - TRBV5-4 - TGTGCCAGCAGCTTGGATAGTGGATCTATGAGGAACACCGGGGAGCTGTTTTTT CASSLDSGSMRNTGELFF
TRBJ2-1 - TRBV4-3 - TGCGCCAGCAGCCAAGATAACTGGCCTGAGCAGTTCTTC CASSQDNWPEQFF
TRBJ1-4 - TRBV6-1 - TGTGCCAGCAGTGATGTTGGGGGCTATGAAAAACTGTTTTTT CASSDVGGYEKLFF
TRBJ2-5 - TRBV6-5 TRBD2 TGTGCCAGCAGTTACCTCGGGGGGGGTCGATACGAGACCCAGTACTTC CASSYLGGGRYETQYF
TRBJ2-1 once TRBV21-1 - TGTGCCAGCAGCAATCCAGCCCCGACTAGCGGGATTAATGAGCAGTTCTTC CASSNPAPTSGINEQFF
TRBJ2-1 - TRBV4-1 - TGCGCCAGCAGCCAAGGAGCTGCGGCAGGGCCAACCTACAATGAGCAGTTCTTC CASSQGAAAGPTYNEQFF
TRBJ2-5 - TRBV5-8 - TGTGCCAGCAGTTTGGGGGGCAGGATTGGGACCCAGTACTTC CASSLGGRIGTQYF
TRBJ1-2 - TRBV6-1 - TGTGCCAGCAGTCTCCGAGGGGCCGACTCGTATGGCTACACCTTC CASSLRGADSYGYTF
TRBJ2-2 - TRBV5-6 - TGTGCCAGCCGTCGCGGAGACGGGGGGCGCGACACCGGGGAGCTGTTTTTT CASRRGDGGRDTGELFF
TRBJ2-7 - TRBV5-1 TRBD2 TGCGCCAGCAGAAGGACTAGCGGGATTTACGAGCAGTACTTC CASRRTSGIYEQYF
TRBJ2-3 - TRBV30 - TGTGCCTGGAGTCGCGGGTCGGGGCGAAGCACAGATACGCAGTATTTT CAWSRGSGRSTDTQYF
TRBJ1-2 - TRBV19 TRBD1 TGTGCCAGTACTAATGAAGGACAGGGGGCTAGGATCTATGGCTACACCTTC CASTNEGQGARIYGYTF
TRBJ1-2 - TRBV28 - TGTGCCAGCAGTTTTCAGGGTATCACCCTGAGCGATGGCTACACCTTC CASSFQGITLSDGYTF
TRBJ1-5 - TRBV19 TRBD1 TGTGCCAGTAGACAGGGGCTCTCGGGGAGCAATCAGCCCCAGCATTTT CASRQGLSGSNQPQHF
TRBJ1-2 - TRBV2 - TGTGCCAGCAGTGAAAACGGATGGGGCTATGGCTACACCTTC CASSENGWGYGYTF
TRBJ1-4 - TRBV6-5 TRBD1 TGTGCCAGCAGTTATTCAGACAGGGCTGAAAAACTGTTTTTT CASSYSDRAEKLFF
TRBJ2-4 - TRBV5-4 - TGTGCCAGCAGCTTTTCTGCGGGAAGCATAAGGTACTTC CASSFSAGSIRYF
TRBJ2-7 - TRBV28 TRBD2 TGTGCCAGCAGTGAGGGGAGGGAGTACGAGCAGTACTTC CASSEGREYEQYF
TRBJ1-5 - TRBV30 - TGTGCCTGGACTCCAGATCCGAATCAGCCCCAGCATTTT CAWTPDPNQPQHF
TRBJ1-1 - TRBV28 - TGTGCCAGCAGTCAAAGACAGCTTGAAGCTTTCTTT CASSQRQLEAFF
TRBJ1-4 - TRBV2 TRBD1 TGTGCCAGCACCCGCCAAGGGACAGGGGGCCCCCCCAAGGCTAATGAAAAACTGTTTTTT CASTRQGTGGPPKANEKLFF
TRBJ2-3 - TRBV18 TRBD2 TGTGCCACCTTCCTGACTAGCGGGAGAGCAGATACGCAGTATTTT CATFLTSGRADTQYF
TRBJ2-3 - TRBV5-1 - TGCGCCAGCAGCTTGGACTCCGGGGCCGATACGCAGTATTTT CASSLDSGADTQYF
TRBJ1-4 - TRBV6-6 TRBD1 TGTGCCAGCAGGCCCAGACAGGGGGCGAGAGAAAAACTGTTTTTT CASRPRQGAREKLFF
TRBJ2-5 - TRBV5-1 - TGCGCCAGCAGCTGGGAATCCCGGGACTTCGAGACCCAGTACTTC CASSWESRDFETQYF
TRBJ2-4 - TRBV19 TRBD2 TGTGCCAGTAGTATGGGACTAGTGGTGCTCGGGGACAAAAACATTCAGTACTTC CASSMGLVVLGDKNIQYF
TRBJ2-1 - TRBV7-2 TRBD2 TGTGCCAGCAGCCCAGCGGGAGTCTACAATGAGCAGTTCTTC CASSPAGVYNEQFF
TRBJ2-3 - TRBV11-2 - TGTGCCAGCAGCACCAGGGGGGGAACGCAGTATTTT CASSTRGGTQYF
TRBJ2-7 - TRBV6-6 - TGTGCCAGCACCCCAGATATGCTGGGCTACGAGCAGTACTTC CASTPDMLGYEQYF
TRBJ2-7 - TRBV28 - TGTGCCAGCAGTTTTCAGACCTACGAGCAGTACTTC CASSFQTYEQYF